This record looks at one T cell receptor beta chain sequence and its context. Its antigen is not identified. The data belong to a study of T cell repertoires in cytomegalovirus infection. TCRdb re-derived calls from the reads in MiXCR, one entry per CDR3 protein. The table has about 890,000 distinct CDR3 sequences, 31% seen once. This CDR3 is built from 14 residues. J gave up 3 bases and V 10 bases, and 11 bases lay outside the gene matches. The germline V gene encodes CDR1 MNHEY and CDR2 SMNVEV (reference sequence). The source is a human donor in good health (CMV status not recorded). Some clones in this sample may be carry-over from other donors' samples. V gene TRBV27 combines with J gene TRBJ2-7, with TRBD1 matching over 8 bases. Sequenced here: cultured CD8+ T cells from PBMCs, sampled from culture after CMV antigen stimulation. Here the CDR3 reads CATSPGQVIYEQYF. The CDR3 DNA reads as TGTGCCACCAGCCCGGGACAGGTAATCTACGAGCAGTACTTC.